The 30 T cell receptor beta chains presented below share a single source sample, sequenced in a study of T-cell reconstitution after alpha-beta-depleted transplantation in children. For TCRbeta, the library was prepared with unique molecular identifiers. One entry per CDR3 protein, called by TCRdb with MiXCR from the PCR reads. The data hold hundreds of thousands of distinct CDR3 sequences, with roughly 13% observed a single time. The material sequenced was PBMCs, mostly from graft donor cells, taken 360 days after TCRalphabeta/CD19-depleted stem cell transplant. These receptor sequences come from a male patient between 5 and 17 years old who had a stem cell transplant for acute myeloid leukemia, so the T cells may come from the graft donor.

This chain links TRBV3-1 with TRBJ1-1, with D tentatively TRBD1 (5 bases). The CDR3 contains 14 residues. Germline V lookup: CDR1 LGHDT, CDR2 YNNKEL (reference sequence). With 3 bases removed from V and 8 bases from J, the gap between germline ends came to 16 bases. The CDR3 DNA reads TGTGCCAGCAGCCACACCTCGACCGGGGACGAAGCTTTCTTT. Residues: CASSHTSTGDEAFF.

About this clonotype: A much larger clone differs from this one at a single base, so this may be a read error. The V gene is TRBV28, the J gene TRBJ1-1; D gene uncertain. From germline, CDR1 is MDHEN and CDR2 SYDVKM. This CDR3 is built from 12 residues. The CDR3, as DNA: TGTGTCAGCAGTTTACGCATCGCTGAAGCTTTCTTT. Translating gives CVSSLRIAEAFF.

This clonotype was counted ten times or more. V and J are TRBV20-1 and TRBJ2-1, with 8 positions matching TRBD2. Trimming at V came to 5 bases and at J to 1 base, leaving 10 bases not matched to a gene. The CDR3 spans 16 residues. Germline CDR1 DFQATT, CDR2 SNEGSKA (reference sequence). DNA of the CDR3: TGCAGTGCTTCCCTGAGACTAGCGAATTCCTACAATGAGCAGTTCTTC. It is translated as CSASLRLANSYNEQFF.

The rearrangement links TRBV12-3 or TRBV12-4 to TRBJ2-5, with D tentatively TRBD1 (6 bases). CDR3 length equals 14 residues. Trimming pared 4 bases from V and 3 bases from J, leaving 12 bases between. The CDR3: CASSSPGAEETQYF. CDR3 nucleotide sequence: TGTGCCAGCAGTTCTCCAGGGGCGGAAGAGACCCAGTACTTC.

This clonotype was seen a few times. The chain is built from TRBV12-3 or TRBV12-4 and TRBJ1-3, with a weak D call TRBD1 (5 bases). V lost 1 base to trimming and J lost 8 bases, with 15 bases between them. The CDR3 sequence is 15 residues long. The CDR3 bases are TGTGCCAGCAGTTTAGTGGGACCGAAATCTGACACCATATATTTT. As protein: CASSLVGPKSDTIYF.

This clonotype has a count of ten or more. J is TRBJ2-2 and V is TRBV7-8; D is unresolved. The CDR3 sequence is 15 residues long. Germline CDR1 SGHVS, CDR2 FQNEAQ. The ends were cut back, 5 bases at V and 3 bases at J, with 13 bases in the middle. The CDR3 DNA sequence: TGTGCCAGCAGCAAACTCCTGGGTTACACCGGGGAGCTGTTTTTT. It yields the protein CASSKLLGYTGELFF.

This clonotype has just a few counts. Here the CDR3 DNA reads TGTGCCTGTGGACTAGCGGGAGTCGGGGAGCTGTTTTTT. This encodes CACGLAGVGELFF. The chain combines TRBV7-2 with TRBJ2-2, with 13 bases identical to TRBD2. Germline V CDR1 and CDR2: SGHTA, FQGNSA. The CDR3 consists of 13 residues. With V trimmed by 11 bases and J by 7 bases, 4 bases remained unmatched.

This clonotype was counted only a few times. The chain is built from TRBV27 and TRBJ1-2; D gene ambiguous. The V gene lost 5 bases and the J gene lost 0 bases, with 16 bases spanning the gap. The CDR3 spans 16 residues. Germline V gives CDR1 MNHEY, CDR2 SMNVEV (reference sequence). The DNA for the CDR3 is TGTGCCAGCAGTCTCGGAGGGCAGGCCGCTAACTATGGCTACACCTTC. Translating gives CASSLGGQAANYGYTF.

This clonotype was seen a handful of times. The chain joins TRBV14 to TRBJ2-3, with D perhaps TRBD2 (5 bases). V was trimmed by 0 bases and J by 0 bases, leaving 13 bases between them. This CDR3 contains 17 residues. CDR1 is SGHDN and CDR2 is FVKESK in the germline V gene. Here the CDR3 reads CASSQDRSSYSTDTQYF. The CDR3 DNA sequence: TGTGCCAGCAGCCAAGATCGCTCTAGCTACAGCACAGATACGCAGTATTTT. The full variable domain, completed using reference TRBV14 and TRBJ2-3, is EAGVTQFPSHSVIEKGQTVTLRCDPISGHDNLYWYRRVMGKEIKFLLHFVKESKQDESGMPNNRFLAERTGGTYSTLKVQPAELEDSGVYFCASSQDRSSYSTDTQYFGPGTRLTVL.

This clonotype was counted at least ten times. The J gene is TRBJ2-7, the V gene TRBV12-3 or TRBV12-4; TRBD1 agrees at 11 bases. The CDR3 extends over 15 amino acids. The ends lost 0 bases at V and 2 bases at J; junction bases unmatched: 0. CDR3 region: CASSLAGQGAYEQYF. The CDR3 nucleotides are TGTGCCAGCAGTTTAGCGGGACAGGGGGCCTACGAGCAGTACTTC.

The sample holds many counts of this clonotype. V and J are TRBV5-1 and TRBJ2-1, with D perhaps TRBD2 (5 bases). Germline CDR1 is SGHRS and CDR2 is YFSETQ. The CDR3 loop spans 13 amino acids. Trimming took 1 base from V and 7 from J, leaving 9 bases between them. The CDR3 sequence: CASSLKGGNEQFF. In DNA, the CDR3 is TGCGCCAGCAGCTTGAAAGGCGGGAATGAGCAGTTCTTC.

This clonotype has only a few counts. The V and J genes are TRBV7-2 and TRBJ2-7; 12 bases agree with TRBD2. The CDR3 contains 14 residues. Germline V gives CDR1 SGHTA, CDR2 FQGNSA. With 8 bases clipped from V and 2 bases from J, the junction kept 4 bases outside the gene matches. The CDR3, as DNA: TGTGCCAGCCGGGCTAGCGGGAGGGCCTACGAGCAGTACTTC. Amino acid sequence: CASRASGRAYEQYF.

This clonotype has a count of ten or more. V usage is TRBV20-1 and J usage is TRBJ2-3; D possibly corresponds to TRBD2 (5 bases). The V end was cut by 3 bases, the J end by 0 bases, with 7 bases between. Germline CDR1 is DFQATT and CDR2 is SNEGSKA (reference sequence). The CDR3 extends over 13 amino acids. The CDR3 sequence is CSASGDSTDTQYF. CDR3 sequence (DNA): TGCAGTGCTAGCGGGGATAGCACAGATACGCAGTATTTT.

This clonotype came up a few times. V is TRBV7-9 and J is TRBJ2-4; a weak D match, TRBD1 (6 bases). V lost 5 bases to trimming and J lost 5 bases, with 13 bases between them. CDR1 SEHNR and CDR2 FQNEAQ come from the germline V gene (reference sequence). CDR3 size: 14 residues. CDR3 sequence: CASSVRGSENIQYF. The CDR3 DNA sequence: TGTGCCAGCAGCGTCAGGGGTAGCGAAAACATTCAGTACTTC.

This clonotype has a handful of counts. This rearrangement joins TRBV10-3 to TRBJ2-5, with 7 positions matching TRBD1. V lost 7 bases to trimming and J lost 5 bases; unmatched junction nucleotides: 7. CDR3 length equals 13 residues. Germline CDR1 is ENHRY and CDR2 is SYGVKD. The CDR3, as DNA: TGTGCCATCAACCGACAGGGTGAGGAGACCCAGTACTTC. Protein product: CAINRQGEETQYF.

The genes are TRBV12-3 or TRBV12-4 and TRBJ2-3; 7 nucleotides agree with TRBD2. The CDR3 covers 13 residues. Losses at the gene ends were 4 bases for V and 7 bases for J; bases not matched to a gene: 5. Here the CDR3 reads CASSSGLVHTQYF. CDR3 nucleotides: TGTGCCAGCAGTTCAGGACTAGTTCATACGCAGTATTTT.

The V gene is TRBV9, the J gene TRBJ2-5; 7 bases are shared with TRBD2. After removal of 4 bases from V and 4 bases from J, the junction contained 13 bases not matched to a gene. Germline assignment: CDR1 SGDLS and CDR2 YYNGEE. CDR3 length equals 16 residues. The CDR3, as DNA: TGTGCCAGCAGCCCCCGCCTTGCGGGAGCCCCAGAGACCCAGTACTTC. Amino acid sequence: CASSPRLAGAPETQYF.

The chain has TRBV11-2 and TRBJ2-7; D remains ambiguous. The germline V gene encodes CDR1 SGHAT and CDR2 FQNNGV. This CDR3 region has 16 residues. The V gene lost 0 bases and the J gene lost 2 bases, with 14 bases spanning the gap. The CDR3: CASSLEGRLYTYEQYF. In DNA form, the CDR3 reads TGTGCCAGCAGCTTAGAGGGTAGGCTATATACCTACGAGCAGTACTTC.

This chain connects TRBV5-1 to TRBJ2-5; no firm D call. The CDR3 is 12 residues long. Per germline, CDR1 SGHRS and CDR2 YFSETQ. The ends were cut back, 2 bases at V and 4 bases at J, with 6 bases in the middle. The CDR3 sequence is CASSFVPETQYF. The CDR3 DNA reads as TGCGCCAGCAGCTTTGTCCCAGAGACCCAGTACTTC. Together with reference TRBV5-1 and TRBJ2-5, the CDR3 gives the full variable domain: KAGVTQTPRYLIKTRGQQVTLSCSPISGHRSVSWYQQTPGQGLQFLFEYFSETQRNKGNFPGRFSGRQFSNSRSEMNVSTLELGDSALYLCASSFVPETQYFGPGTRLLVL.

Ten or more counts support this clonotype. The chain joins TRBV20-1 to TRBJ2-7; 7 bases line up with TRBD2. V shed 3 bases, J shed 3 bases, and the junction held 5 bases outside the gene matches. The CDR3 spans 13 residues. Germline V CDR1 and CDR2: DFQATT, SNEGSKA (reference sequence). As DNA, the CDR3 is TGCAGTGCTAGGACTAGCCCGTACTACGAGCAGTACTTC. This translates into CSARTSPYYEQYF.

This clonotype was seen repeatedly, ten times or more. V is TRBV2 and J is TRBJ2-7; D gene unclear. Germline assignment: CDR1 SNHLY and CDR2 FYNNEI. The CDR3 is made up of 15 amino acids. V was clipped by 8 bases and J by 5 bases, with 22 bases between them. CDR3 sequence reads: CASLNGDRIVHEQYF. CDR3 coding DNA: TGTGCCAGCCTTAATGGGGATCGCATAGTCCACGAGCAGTACTTC.

The sample holds a few counts of this clonotype. This sequence joins TRBV5-1 and TRBJ2-1; 9 bases are shared with TRBD2. The V and J ends lost 0 bases and 9 bases, in that order; junction bases with no gene match: 7. The germline CDR1 and CDR2 sequences are SGHRS and YFSETQ. CDR3 length: 15 amino acids. CDR3 amino acids: CASSLVAGGSGEQFF. CDR3 DNA: TGCGCCAGCAGCTTGGTGGCGGGAGGGTCTGGTGAGCAGTTCTTC.

V usage is TRBV11-1 and J usage is TRBJ2-6, with a weak D call TRBD1 (6 bases). The germline V gene encodes CDR1 SGHAT and CDR2 FQDESV (reference sequence). This CDR3 has 18 residues. V lost 0 bases, J lost 0 bases, and 12 bases lay in between. The CDR3 bases are TGTGCCAGCAGCTTAGCCCTGGACAGACTCTCTGGGGCCAACGTCCTGACTTTC. Protein sequence: CASSLALDRLSGANVLTF.

This clonotype occurred many times. The chain has TRBV5-1 and TRBJ1-5; 7 nucleotides line up with TRBD1. CDR1 and CDR2 (germline): SGHRS, YFSETQ. The CDR3 length is 14 residues. The V and J ends lost 5 bases and 2 bases, in that order; junction bases with no gene match: 4. The CDR3 nucleotides read TGCGCCAGCAGTTACGGGACAGGCAATCAGCCCCAGCATTTT. It yields the protein CASSYGTGNQPQHF. The variable domain in full, completed from reference TRBV5-1 and TRBJ1-5, reads KAGVTQTPRYLIKTRGQQVTLSCSPISGHRSVSWYQQTPGQGLQFLFEYFSETQRNKGNFPGRFSGRQFSNSRSEMNVSTLELGDSALYLCASSYGTGNQPQHFGDGTRLSIL.

This clonotype was seen ten or more times. V and J are TRBV12-3 or TRBV12-4 and TRBJ1-3; D gene ambiguous. Trimming shortened V by 2 bases and J by 0 bases, and 8 bases separated the two germline ends. This CDR3 spans 15 amino acids. CDR3 in amino acids: CASSLRTHSGNTIYF. CDR3 nucleotides: TGTGCCAGCAGTTTAAGGACCCACTCTGGAAACACCATATATTTT.

The chain couples TRBV20-1 to TRBJ2-5; D unclear. Germline CDR1 is DFQATT and CDR2 is SNEGSKA (reference sequence). V was cut by 1 base and J by 5 bases, with 8 bases left in between. CDR3 length: 12 residues. Written as DNA, the CDR3 is TGCAGTGCTAGAGTAATCGTGGAGACCCAGTACTTC. This encodes CSARVIVETQYF.

This clonotype appeared a few times. This sequence joins TRBV6-2 or TRBV6-3 and TRBJ2-3, with TRBD2 matching 13 bases. The CDR3 covers 15 residues. V gave up 6 bases and J gave up 8 bases; unmatched junction bases: 8. CDR1 is MNHEY and CDR2 is SVGEGT in the germline V gene. The CDR3 region is CASSRTSGGLGTQYF. Here the CDR3 DNA reads TGTGCCAGCAGCCGGACTAGCGGGGGACTCGGTACGCAGTATTTT.

This clonotype was observed at least ten times. The chain has TRBV28 and TRBJ2-3; D is uncertain. Trimming stripped 1 base from V and 9 bases from J, with 11 bases between. Germline CDR1 and CDR2: MDHEN and SYDVKM. The CDR3 has 13 residues. The DNA for the CDR3 is TGTGCCAGCAGTTTATCGGGTTCAAACACGCAGTATTTT. Translated, it gives CASSLSGSNTQYF. Using reference TRBV28 and TRBJ2-3 for the parts outside the CDR3, the full variable domain is DVKVTQSSRYLVKRTGEKVFLECVQDMDHENMFWYRQDPGLGLRLIYFSYDVKMKEKGDIPEGYSVSREKKERFSLILESASTNQTSMYLCASSLSGSNTQYFGPGTRLTVL.

The chain has TRBV12-3 or TRBV12-4 and TRBJ1-2; weak D call: TRBD1 (5 bases). V dropped 2 bases and J dropped 4 bases, with 14 bases sitting between them. The CDR3 runs 15 residues. The CDR3 protein is CASSLTPGPTYGYTF. The DNA for the CDR3 is TGTGCCAGCAGTTTAACCCCGGGGCCGACCTATGGCTACACCTTC.

This clonotype was observed at least ten times. CDR3 nucleotides: TGTGCCAGCAGAATAACGGGGGGCTCTTCCTACGAGCAGTACTTC. Encoded protein: CASRITGGSSYEQYF. The rearrangement links TRBV6-2 or TRBV6-3 to TRBJ2-7; D is perhaps TRBD2 (7 bases). Between the trimmed V and J ends, which lost 6 bases and 1 base, there was a span of 16 bases. From germline, CDR1 is MNHEY and CDR2 SVGEGT. The CDR3 contains 15 residues.